These 13 T cell receptor beta chains came from one sample sequenced in a study of OX40 agonist ivuxolimab in advanced cancers. The assay was immunoSEQ multiplex PCR, and TCRdb's table has in-frame clones only and misses some. The sample records about 15,000 clones, around nine tenths being singletons. Material: CD4+ or CD8+ T cells sorted from blood, obtained in a trial of the OX40 agonist ivuxolimab. These receptors were taken from an adult with an advanced solid tumor such as melanoma, head and neck, liver or kidney cancer.

The chain couples TRBV5-1 to TRBJ1-1; the D is unclear. CDR3 length: 14 amino acids. Between the trimmed V and J ends, which lost 4 bases and 0 bases, there was a span of 10 bases. In germline, CDR1 is SGHRS, CDR2 YFSETQ. As DNA, the CDR3 is TGCGCCAGCAGCAGGACCCTCCTGAACACTGAAGCTTTCTTT. It is translated as CASSRTLLNTEAFF.

J is TRBJ2-3 and V is TRBV11-3, with D unresolved. Per germline, CDR1 SGHNT and CDR2 YENEEA. This CDR3 spans 13 amino acids. Trimming shortened V by 3 bases and J by 4 bases, and 8 bases separated the two germline ends. CDR3 DNA: TGTGCCAGCAGCTTTAGTAGATCAGATACGCAGTATTTT. Its protein is CASSFSRSDTQYF.

The chain combines TRBV9 with TRBJ2-1, with D hard to call. Between the trimmed V and J ends, which lost 4 bases and 5 bases, there was a span of 16 bases. This CDR3 spans 15 amino acids. Per the germline V gene, CDR1 is SGDLS and CDR2 is YYNGEE. CDR3 in amino acids: CASSPRHAPDNEQFF. CDR3 bases: TGTGCCAGCAGCCCCCGACATGCCCCAGACAATGAGCAGTTCTTC.

The CDR3 nucleotides read TGTGCCAGCAGCCTTGGACAGTACACTGAAGCTTTCTTT. Its translation is CASSLGQYTEAFF. The J gene is TRBJ1-1, the V gene TRBV11-2; TRBD1 might be the D (6 bases). The CDR3 covers 13 residues. Germline CDR1 reads SGHAT; CDR2 reads FQNNGV. V was clipped by 5 bases and J by 3 bases, with 10 bases between them.

The gene calls are TRBV2 and TRBJ2-3, with D uncertain. The CDR3 covers 14 residues. The germline gives CDR1 SNHLY, CDR2 FYNNEI. V lost 5 bases to trimming and J lost 6 bases, with 15 bases between them. CDR3 in DNA: TGTGCCAGCAGTTCATTCTCGACGTCCGATACGCAGTATTTT. Its translation is CASSSFSTSDTQYF.

The chain joins TRBV2 to TRBJ1-1, with D perhaps matching TRBD1 (6 bases). CDR1 SNHLY and CDR2 FYNNEI come from the germline V gene. V lost 6 bases to trimming and J lost 0 bases, with 17 bases between them. The CDR3 loop spans 16 amino acids. The CDR3 here is CASRRDRSVMNTEAFF. The CDR3 DNA is TGTGCCAGCAGACGAGACAGGTCCGTAATGAACACTGAAGCTTTCTTT.

The chain joins TRBV5-6 to TRBJ2-7; TRBD1 or TRBD2 may be the D gene (7 bases each). The CDR3 covers 16 residues. Germline V gives CDR1 SGHDT, CDR2 YYEEEE. Trimming took off 0 bases at V and 2 bases at J, with 15 bases between the two ends. In DNA form, the CDR3 reads TGTGCCAGCAGCTTGGCAGGGGGGGGCCCCACCTACGAGCAGTACTTC. Translating gives CASSLAGGGPTYEQYF.

This clone appeared a few times. The chain uses TRBV9 and TRBJ2-1, with TRBD2 matching 11 bases. Per the germline V gene, CDR1 is SGDLS and CDR2 is YYNGEE. The CDR3 spans 15 residues. The junction had 1 base not matched to a gene; V was cut back by 0 bases and J by 5 bases. CDR3 region: CASSVGSGGDNEQFF. As DNA, the CDR3 is TGTGCCAGCAGCGTAGGTAGCGGGGGGGACAATGAGCAGTTCTTC.

V and J are TRBV11-2 and TRBJ2-7; TRBD2 might be the D (5 bases). Germline values: CDR1 SGHAT, CDR2 FQNNGV. The CDR3 length is 14 residues. V lost 5 bases and J 7 bases, leaving 18 bases between the germline ends. The CDR3 DNA follows: TGTGCCAGCAGCCTGCAAAGTGGGCCGGGGGAGCAGTACTTC. This codes for CASSLQSGPGEQYF.

The V gene is TRBV13, the J gene TRBJ2-1; D is undetermined. V dropped 4 bases and J dropped 7 bases, with 14 bases sitting between them. This CDR3 region has 14 residues. The V gene's germline CDR1 is PRHDT and CDR2 FYEKMQ (reference sequence). CDR3 DNA sequence: TGTGCCAGCAGCTCTCAAGCCCGGAAGAATGAGCAGTTCTTC. It yields the protein CASSSQARKNEQFF.

The chain links TRBV5-6 to TRBJ1-2; no definite D call. V was pared by 0 bases and J by 0 bases, with 6 bases between. The CDR3 covers 14 residues. Germline V gene sequence: CDR1 SGHDT, CDR2 YYEEEE. The CDR3, as DNA: TGTGCCAGCAGCTTGGCCCGCTCTAACTATGGCTACACCTTC. Encoded protein: CASSLARSNYGYTF.

The gene calls are TRBV30 and TRBJ1-5; D might be TRBD1 (6 bases). The germline CDR1 and CDR2 sequences are GTSNPN and SVGIG (reference sequence). There are 14 residues in the CDR3. Deletions cut 0 bases from V and 3 bases from J, with 9 bases between. The DNA for the CDR3 is TGTGCCTGGAGTGTCACAGGGATCAATCAGCCCCAGCATTTT. It translates to CAWSVTGINQPQHF.

The chain carries TRBV9 and TRBJ1-2; D unclear. CDR3 length equals 13 residues. CDR1 and CDR2 (germline): SGDLS, YYNGEE. Trimming took off 0 bases at V and 6 bases at J, with 9 bases between the two ends. CDR3 sequence (DNA): TGTGCCAGCAGCGTAGTGGAAGGGAATGGCTACACCTTC. Protein: CASSVVEGNGYTF.